The T cell receptor beta chain described here comes from a study of T cells in Graves' hyperthyroidism and ophthalmopathy. General observations from the study: Ophthalmopathy was model-predicted a median roughly 6.2 months pre-onset. Most expanded thyroid clonotypes above 0.001 recurred in blood.

This clonotype was recorded at least ten times. Its matching antigen is unknown. TCR beta CDR3 regions were amplified from RNA transcripts. With the HTBI primer set, the TCR CDR3 went through a first round of RT-PCR. TCRdb re-called the multiplex PCR reads through MiXCR, storing one row per CDR3 protein. Seen here are about 360,000 distinct CDR3 sequences, over 15% observed once, and the top ten hold roughly 3.5%. If no ophthalmopathy progression occurred within 18 months, Graves' hyperthyroidism was stable. Investigators excluded patients with uncontrolled infection, other autoimmune disease, pregnancy or lactation. Germline loops: CDR1 MNHNS, CDR2 SASEGT. Deletions cut 6 bases from V and 5 bases from J, with 16 bases between. The CDR3 covers 14 residues.

Sequenced sample: blood. This clonotype was obtained from a woman between 18 and 29 years old with Graves' hyperthyroidism. J is TRBJ1-1 and V is TRBV6-1; D is possibly TRBD1 (6 bases). CDR3 protein: CASRQQGLSTEAFF. CDR3 bases: TGTGCCAGCAGACAACAGGGTCTTTCGACTGAAGCTTTCTTT.